Shown below are 26 T cell receptor beta chains from a single sample sequenced in a study of T cells in localized non-small cell lung cancer. Generated by immunoSEQ multiplex PCR, the TCRdb table keeps only in-frame clones and is missing some. There are tens of thousands of clones in the sample; about nine tenths occur only once, and around 4.2% lies in the top ten. Specimen: peripheral blood, collected before any cancer treatment. Source of these receptors: a woman aged 35-70 years with stage I lung adenocarcinoma.

V is TRBV6-1 and J is TRBJ1-3; D possibly corresponds to TRBD1 (6 bases). Germline CDR1 MNHNS, CDR2 SASEGT. There are 15 residues in the CDR3. The V gene lost 4 bases and the J gene lost 4 bases, with 14 bases spanning the gap. CDR3 nucleotides: TGTGCCAGCAGTGCACAGGGATCAGTCGGAAACACCATATATTTT. The encoded protein is CASSAQGSVGNTIYF.

This chain uses TRBV7-8 with TRBJ1-1; D is perhaps TRBD1 (5 bases). V was shortened by 5 bases and J by 1 base, with 20 bases between the two germline ends. Germline V lookup: CDR1 SGHVS, CDR2 FQNEAQ. The CDR3 loop spans 17 amino acids. The CDR3 spells CASSLGATLASNTEAFF. The CDR3 DNA reads TGTGCCAGCAGCCTAGGGGCTACGCTGGCTTCGAACACTGAAGCTTTCTTT.

The chain couples TRBV4-1 to TRBJ1-1; D uncertain. V lost 2 bases and J lost 3, with 19 bases in between. Germline-derived CDR1 and CDR2 are MGHRA and YSYEKL. The CDR3 consists of 17 residues. The CDR3 region has the DNA TGCGCCAGCAGCCAAACCCCCGTGGGGATGGGGTACACTGAAGCTTTCTTT. It translates to CASSQTPVGMGYTEAFF.

This clone was counted once. V gene TRBV6-1 combines with J gene TRBJ2-5, with D maybe TRBD2 (7 bases). The CDR3 has 16 residues. Trimming removed 2 bases from V and 1 base from J, with 14 bases in between. Germline V gene lookup returns CDR1 MNHNS and CDR2 SASEGT. Here the CDR3 reads CASSEPWRGRQETQYF. The DNA for the CDR3 is TGTGCCAGCAGTGAACCTTGGCGGGGGCGCCAAGAGACCCAGTACTTC.

The chain recombines TRBV5-1 with TRBJ2-2; TRBD2 matches 10 bases. After removal of 3 bases from V and 0 bases from J, the junction contained 2 bases not matched to a gene. In germline, CDR1 is SGHRS, CDR2 YFSETQ. The CDR3 contains 16 residues. DNA for the CDR3: TGCGCCAGCAGCTCACTAGCGGGGACGAACACCGGGGAGCTGTTTTTT. Its protein is CASSSLAGTNTGELFF.

The chain is built from TRBV4-1 and TRBJ1-2, with TRBD1 as a possible D gene (5 bases). Trimming cost V 0 bases and J 3 bases, with 8 bases left between them. There are 14 residues in the CDR3. Germline values: CDR1 MGHRA, CDR2 YSYEKL. The CDR3 reads CASSQDGGDYGYTF. Here the CDR3 DNA reads TGCGCCAGCAGCCAAGATGGGGGAGACTATGGCTACACCTTC.

The chain couples TRBV5-8 to TRBJ1-1; D possibly corresponds to TRBD1 (5 bases). Germline V CDR1 and CDR2: SGHTS, YDEGEE. This CDR3 contains 15 residues. V gave up 0 bases and J gave up 2 bases, with 11 bases separating them. The CDR3 DNA follows: TGTGCCAGCAGCTTGGTTAGCAGGGTAAACACTGAAGCTTTCTTT. The encoded protein is CASSLVSRVNTEAFF. The complete variable domain, with remaining parts taken from reference TRBV5-8 and TRBJ1-1, reads EAGVTQSPTHLIKTRGQQATLRCSPISGHTSVYWYQQALGLGLQFLLWYDEGEERNRGNFPPRFSGRQFPNYSSELNVNALELEDSALYLCASSLVSRVNTEAFFGQGTRLTVV.

The gene calls are TRBV1 and TRBJ2-7; the DNA was not used to check the table's D call, TRBD2. TRBV1 is a recognized pseudogene. This CDR3 comprises 15 residues. The CDR3 sequence: CTSSPFPGLQYEQYF. CDR3 coding DNA: TGCACCAGCAGCCCCTTCCCGGGACTACAGTACGAGCAGTACTTC.

The CDR3 loop reads CASSQDEGSGGGTGELFF. As DNA, the CDR3 is TGTGCCAGCAGCCAAGACGAGGGTAGCGGGGGGGGCACCGGGGAGCTGTTTTTT. The V call is TRBV4-2, the J call TRBJ2-2; 11 bases agree with TRBD2. The V segment lost 0 bases and the J segment 4 bases; nucleotides outside the gene matches: 7. Germline V gives CDR1 LGHNA, CDR2 YNFKEQ. The CDR3 has 18 amino acids.

The CDR3 DNA sequence: TGTGCCAGTCTTCGGACCGATGGAAACACCATATATTTT. It translates to CASLRTDGNTIYF. The genes are TRBV19 and TRBJ1-3, with D uncertain. The V gene's germline CDR1 is LNHDA and CDR2 SQIVND (reference sequence). The CDR3 runs 13 residues. V dropped 8 bases and J dropped 3 bases, with 11 bases sitting between them.

This chain joins TRBV7-8 and TRBJ2-7; the match to TRBD1 covers 7 bases. This CDR3 has 16 residues. Germline CDR1 reads SGHVS; CDR2 reads FQNEAQ. V was clipped by 1 base and J by 4 bases; unmatched bases: 10. The CDR3 protein is CASSLGDSRGSYEQYF. The CDR3 nucleotides are TGTGCCAGCAGCTTAGGGGACAGTCGTGGTTCTTACGAGCAGTACTTC.

This chain joins TRBV7-9 and TRBJ2-5; 12 bases are a match to TRBD1. The germline CDR1 and CDR2 sequences are SEHNR and FQNEAQ (reference sequence). Unmatched junction bases numbered 9, after V lost 4 bases and J lost 6 bases. CDR3 length: 16 amino acids. This CDR3 is CASSSQGTGGRKTQYF. For the CDR3, the DNA is TGTGCCAGCAGCTCACAAGGGACAGGGGGCCGAAAGACCCAGTACTTC.

The J gene is TRBJ2-7, the V gene TRBV18; possibly TRBD1 for D (6 bases). Germline CDR1 and CDR2: KGHSH and LQKENI. Trimming removed 4 bases at V and 2 bases at J, with 18 bases between. The CDR3 is made up of 16 amino acids. In DNA form, the CDR3 reads TGTGCCAGCTCACTCGTCAGGGGAAAAAGCACCTACGAGCAGTACTTC. Translating it yields CASSLVRGKSTYEQYF.

This clone appeared a single time. The chain links TRBV9 to TRBJ2-1; 7 bases map to TRBD1. This CDR3 comprises 15 residues. After removal of 3 bases from V and 1 base from J, the junction contained 4 bases not matched to a gene. CDR1 and CDR2 from the germline V gene are SGDLS and YYNGEE. The CDR3 here is CASSAGGSSYNEQFF. The CDR3 DNA reads TGTGCCAGCAGCGCAGGGGGTAGTTCCTACAATGAGCAGTTCTTC.

The V and J genes are TRBV5-1 and TRBJ2-7, with D perhaps TRBD2 (6 bases). Germline CDR1 reads SGHRS; CDR2 reads YFSETQ. V was clipped by 0 bases and J by 10 bases, with 17 bases between them. The CDR3 sequence is 14 residues long. The CDR3: CASSLEPAGRAQYF. CDR3 coding DNA: TGCGCCAGCAGCTTGGAGCCGGCGGGACGGGCACAGTACTTC.

The count of this clone is one. The chain recombines TRBV7-9 with TRBJ2-3; 8 bases are shared with TRBD1. The V gene end was trimmed by 5 bases and the J gene end by 1 base; junction bases not matched to a gene: 2. CDR1 is SEHNR and CDR2 is FQNEAQ in the germline V gene (reference sequence). The CDR3 consists of 14 residues. CDR3 in amino acids: CASSPDRGTDTQYF. Written as DNA, the CDR3 is TGTGCCAGCAGCCCGGACAGGGGCACAGATACGCAGTATTTT.

The rearrangement uses TRBV18 and TRBJ2-7; TRBD1 matches 9 bases. CDR3 length: 16 amino acids. CDR1 and CDR2 from the germline V gene are KGHSH and LQKENI. V gave up 4 bases and J gave up 7 bases; unmatched junction bases: 14. This CDR3 is CASSQTTGGSLGEQYF. The CDR3 region has the DNA TGTGCCAGCTCACAGACTACAGGGGGCTCCTTGGGGGAGCAGTACTTC. Looking up the rest from reference TRBV18 and TRBJ2-7 gives the full variable domain: NAGVMQNPRHLVRRRGQEARLRCSPMKGHSHVYWYRQLPEEGLKFMVYLQKENIIDESGMPKERFSAEFPKEGPSILRIQQVVRGDSAAYFCASSQTTGGSLGEQYFGPGTRLTVT.

This clone was seen only once. The chain carries TRBV10-3 and TRBJ2-7; D not certain. There are 16 residues in the CDR3. V was trimmed by 2 bases and J by 3 bases, leaving 17 bases between them. CDR1 ENHRY and CDR2 SYGVKD come from the germline V gene. CDR3 residues: CAISEKLLQGVYEQYF. The CDR3 DNA follows: TGTGCCATCAGTGAGAAACTCCTCCAAGGAGTCTACGAGCAGTACTTC.

This clone was found a few times. This rearrangement joins TRBV10-3 to TRBJ1-1; unclear D gene. Per the germline V gene, CDR1 is ENHRY and CDR2 is SYGVKD. The CDR3 totals 15 residues. Trimming removed 0 bases at V and 0 bases at J, with 8 bases between. The CDR3 DNA follows: TGTGCCATCAGTGAGTCGACCGGGATGAACACTGAAGCTTTCTTT. Residues: CAISESTGMNTEAFF.

The J gene is TRBJ2-2, the V gene TRBV12-2; TRBD2 is the table's D call and was not checked against the DNA. TRBV12-2 is annotated as a pseudogene. CDR3 length: 17 amino acids. The CDR3 here is CASRYTTSGSNTGELFF. As DNA, the CDR3 is TGTGCAAGTCGCTATACGACTAGCGGTTCGAACACCGGGGAGCTGTTTTTT.

The V gene is TRBV7-3, the J gene TRBJ1-1; 7 bases are a match to TRBD1. The CDR3 has 20 amino acids. In germline, CDR1 is SGHTA, CDR2 FQGTGA. The ends lost 2 bases at V and 1 base at J; junction bases unmatched: 19. The CDR3 sequence: CASSLFPRTQGKSENTEAFF. The CDR3 nucleotides read TGTGCCAGCAGCTTATTCCCACGGACACAGGGGAAGTCCGAGAACACTGAAGCTTTCTTT.

This chain joins TRBV13 and TRBJ1-1; D is possibly TRBD1 (5 bases). V gave up 1 base and J gave up 5 bases, with 11 bases separating them. From germline, CDR1 is PRHDT and CDR2 FYEKMQ (reference sequence). The CDR3 has 14 residues. The CDR3 loop reads CASSLEGPRTEAFF. Here the CDR3 DNA reads TGTGCCAGCAGCTTAGAGGGGCCGCGGACTGAAGCTTTCTTT. Full variable domain (missing parts from reference TRBV13 and TRBJ1-1): AAGVIQSPRHLIKEKRETATLKCYPIPRHDTVYWYQQGPGQDPQFLISFYEKMQSDKGSIPDRFSAQQFSDYHSELNMSSLELGDSALYFCASSLEGPRTEAFFGQGTRLTVV.

This sequence joins TRBV27 and TRBJ1-2; D is perhaps TRBD1 (5 bases). Germline V gives CDR1 MNHEY, CDR2 SMNVEV (reference sequence). There are 17 residues in the CDR3. The V end was cut by 0 bases, the J end by 5 bases, with 19 bases between. CDR3 protein: CASSLSGARVSMYGYTF. DNA for the CDR3: TGTGCCAGCAGTTTATCAGGGGCGCGGGTCAGTATGTATGGCTACACCTTC.

The chain has TRBV7-2 and TRBJ1-3; TRBD1 matches 7 bases. Per germline, CDR1 SGHTA and CDR2 FQGNSA. CDR3 size: 14 residues. V lost 5 bases, J lost 5 bases, and 6 bases stayed unmatched. The CDR3: CASSPQGGRNTIYF. The CDR3 DNA reads TGTGCCAGCAGCCCCCAGGGGGGCAGAAACACCATATATTTT.

The chain recombines TRBV19 with TRBJ1-1; D is unresolved. Per germline, CDR1 LNHDA and CDR2 SQIVND (reference sequence). This CDR3 region has 14 residues. Trimming removed 9 bases at V and 5 bases at J, with 19 bases between. The CDR3 nucleotides are TGTGCCAGCGTCTCCGACGACCGAGGTACTGAAGCTTTCTTT. As protein: CASVSDDRGTEAFF.

The chain combines TRBV9 with TRBJ1-2, with no clear D. V shed 4 bases and J shed 4 bases, with 11 bases lying between them. CDR3 size: 13 residues. The germline CDR1 and CDR2 sequences are SGDLS and YYNGEE. CDR3 in amino acids: CASSPDMSYGYTF. CDR3 nucleotide sequence: TGTGCCAGCAGCCCCGACATGAGCTATGGCTACACCTTC.